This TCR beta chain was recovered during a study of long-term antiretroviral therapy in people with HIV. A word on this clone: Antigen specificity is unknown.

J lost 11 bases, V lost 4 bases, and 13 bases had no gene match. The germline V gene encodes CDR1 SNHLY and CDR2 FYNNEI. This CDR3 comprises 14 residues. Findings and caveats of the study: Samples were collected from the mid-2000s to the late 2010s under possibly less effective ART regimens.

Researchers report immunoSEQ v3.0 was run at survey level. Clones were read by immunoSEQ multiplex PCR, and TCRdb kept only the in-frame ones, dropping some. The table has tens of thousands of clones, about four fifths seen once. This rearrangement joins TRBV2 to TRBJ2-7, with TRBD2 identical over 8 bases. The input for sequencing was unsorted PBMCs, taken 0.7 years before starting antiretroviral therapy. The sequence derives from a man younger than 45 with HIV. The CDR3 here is CASSVAGQNGVEYF. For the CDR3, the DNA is TGTGCCAGCAGTGTAGCGGGACAAAATGGGGTTGAGTACTTC. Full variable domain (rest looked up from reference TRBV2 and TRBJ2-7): EPEVTQTPSHQVTQMGQEVILRCVPISNHLYFYWYRQILGQKVEFLVSFYNNEISEKSEIFDDQFSVERPDGSNFTLKIRSTKLEDSAMYFCASSVAGQNGVEYFGPGTRLTVT.